This T cell receptor beta chain was found in a study of blood T cell repertoires in COVID-19. About the study: Sample material is recorded as cDNA or gDNA derived from T cells, B-cell-depleted T cells, or PBMCs.

The table came from immunoSEQ multiplex PCR; TCRdb's copy has only in-frame clones and leaves some out. The table lists approximately 200,000 clones, about 81% of them singletons. The ends lost 8 bases at V and 8 bases at J; junction bases unmatched: 15. Germline CDR1 and CDR2: LNHDA and SQIVND (reference sequence). This CDR3 region has 15 residues. The chain uses TRBV19 and TRBJ1-2; 9 positions match TRBD1. The sequence was obtained from a woman aged 80 or over with COVID-19, enrolled during active disease. The sequencing input was peripheral blood. The CDR3 nucleotides are TGTGCCAGTCGAGTTACAGGGGGCGAATGGCTAGGCTACACCTTC. It yields the protein CASRVTGGEWLGYTF.